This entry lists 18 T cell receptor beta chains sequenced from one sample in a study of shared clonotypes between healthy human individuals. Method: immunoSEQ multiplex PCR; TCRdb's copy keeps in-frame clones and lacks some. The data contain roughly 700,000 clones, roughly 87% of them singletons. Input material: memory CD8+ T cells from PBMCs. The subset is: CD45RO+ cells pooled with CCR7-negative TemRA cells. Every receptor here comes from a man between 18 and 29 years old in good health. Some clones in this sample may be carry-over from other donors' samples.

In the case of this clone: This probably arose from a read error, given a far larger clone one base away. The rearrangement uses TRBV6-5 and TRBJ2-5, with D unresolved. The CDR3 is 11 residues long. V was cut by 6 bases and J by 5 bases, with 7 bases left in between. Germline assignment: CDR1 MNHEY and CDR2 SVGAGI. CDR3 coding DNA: TGTGCCAGCAGGGCGGAGGAGACCCAGTACTTC. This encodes CASRAEETQYF.

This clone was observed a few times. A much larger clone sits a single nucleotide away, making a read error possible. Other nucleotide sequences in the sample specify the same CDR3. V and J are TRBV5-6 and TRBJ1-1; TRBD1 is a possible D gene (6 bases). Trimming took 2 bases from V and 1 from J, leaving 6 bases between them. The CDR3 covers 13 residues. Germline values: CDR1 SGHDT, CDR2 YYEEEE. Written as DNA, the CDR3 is TGTGCCAGCAGCTTAGGGGGGAACACTGAAGCTTTCTTT. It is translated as CASSLGGNTEAFF.

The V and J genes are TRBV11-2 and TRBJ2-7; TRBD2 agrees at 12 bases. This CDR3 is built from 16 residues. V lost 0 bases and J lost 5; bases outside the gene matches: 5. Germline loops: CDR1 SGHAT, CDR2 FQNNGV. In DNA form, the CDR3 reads TGTGCCAGCAGCTTAGATGGACTAGCGGGATTCGACGAGCAGTACTTC. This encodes CASSLDGLAGFDEQYF.

As DNA, the CDR3 is TGTGCCAGCAGCTTACACAGGGCCCCCACCTACGAGCAGTACTTC. Its translation: CASSLHRAPTYEQYF. The chain uses TRBV5-7 and TRBJ2-7; the D gene is possibly TRBD1 (6 bases). TRBV5-7 is identified as an open reading frame with a role that is uncertain. The V and J ends lost 2 bases and 2 bases respectively, with 14 bases between them. This CDR3 is built from 15 residues.

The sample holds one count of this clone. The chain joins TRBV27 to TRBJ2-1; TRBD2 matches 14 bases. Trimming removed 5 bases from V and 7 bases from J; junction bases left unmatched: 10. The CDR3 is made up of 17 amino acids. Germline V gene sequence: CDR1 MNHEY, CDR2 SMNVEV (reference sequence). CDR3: CASSSGLAGGMRNEQFF. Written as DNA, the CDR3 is TGTGCCAGCAGTAGCGGACTAGCGGGAGGAATGAGGAATGAGCAGTTCTTC.

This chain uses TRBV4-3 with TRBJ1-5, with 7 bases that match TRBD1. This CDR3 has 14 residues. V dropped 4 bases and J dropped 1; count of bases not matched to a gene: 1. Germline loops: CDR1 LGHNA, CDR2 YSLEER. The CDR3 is CASSPTGSNQPQHF. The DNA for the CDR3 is TGCGCCAGCAGCCCGACAGGGAGCAATCAGCCCCAGCATTTT.

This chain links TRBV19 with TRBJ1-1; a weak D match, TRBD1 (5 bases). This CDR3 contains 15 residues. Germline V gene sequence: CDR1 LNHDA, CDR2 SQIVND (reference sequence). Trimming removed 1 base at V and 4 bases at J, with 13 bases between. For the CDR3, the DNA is TGTGCCAGTAGTATAGCGGAGGGGCCGATCACTGAAGCTTTCTTT. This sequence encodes CASSIAEGPITEAFF.

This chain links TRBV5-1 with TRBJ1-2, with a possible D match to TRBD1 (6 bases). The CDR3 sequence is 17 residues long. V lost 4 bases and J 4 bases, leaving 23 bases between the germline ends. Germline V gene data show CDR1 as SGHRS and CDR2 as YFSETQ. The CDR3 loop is CASSPPVAGVASYGYTF. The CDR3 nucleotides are TGCGCCAGCAGCCCGCCCGTGGCAGGGGTTGCAAGCTATGGCTACACCTTC.

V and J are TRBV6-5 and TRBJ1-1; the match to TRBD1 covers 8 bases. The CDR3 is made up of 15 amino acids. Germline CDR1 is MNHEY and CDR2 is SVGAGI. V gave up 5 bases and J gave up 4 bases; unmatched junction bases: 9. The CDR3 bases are TGTGCCAGCAGTAATCGACAGGGGTTAGGCACTGAAGCTTTCTTT. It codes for CASSNRQGLGTEAFF.

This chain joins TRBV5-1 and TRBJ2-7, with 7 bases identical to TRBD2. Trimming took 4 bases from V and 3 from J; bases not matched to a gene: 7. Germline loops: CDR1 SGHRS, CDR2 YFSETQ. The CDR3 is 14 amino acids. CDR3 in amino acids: CASSGRDGGYEQYF. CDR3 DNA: TGCGCCAGCAGCGGGAGGGACGGAGGCTACGAGCAGTACTTC. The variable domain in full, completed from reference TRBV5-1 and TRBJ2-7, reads KAGVTQTPRYLIKTRGQQVTLSCSPISGHRSVSWYQQTPGQGLQFLFEYFSETQRNKGNFPGRFSGRQFSNSRSEMNVSTLELGDSALYLCASSGRDGGYEQYFGPGTRLTVT.

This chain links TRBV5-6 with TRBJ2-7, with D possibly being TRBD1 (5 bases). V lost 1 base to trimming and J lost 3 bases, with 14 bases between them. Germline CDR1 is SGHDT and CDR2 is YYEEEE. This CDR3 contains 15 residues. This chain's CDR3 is CASSLRRGPLYEQYF. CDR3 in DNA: TGTGCCAGCAGCTTGCGTAGGGGCCCCCTCTACGAGCAGTACTTC.

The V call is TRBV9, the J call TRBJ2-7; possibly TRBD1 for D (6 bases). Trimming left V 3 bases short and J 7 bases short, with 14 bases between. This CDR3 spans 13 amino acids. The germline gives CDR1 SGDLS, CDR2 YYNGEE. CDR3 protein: CASSAGTLVEQYF. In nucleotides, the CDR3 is TGTGCCAGCAGCGCCGGGACATTAGTTGAGCAGTACTTC.

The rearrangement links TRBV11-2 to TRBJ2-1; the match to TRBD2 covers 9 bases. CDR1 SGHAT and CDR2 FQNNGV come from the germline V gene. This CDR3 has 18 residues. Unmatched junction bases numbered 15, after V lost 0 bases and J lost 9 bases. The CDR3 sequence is CASSLDSRLAGYRSEQFF. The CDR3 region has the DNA TGTGCCAGCAGCTTAGATAGTCGTCTAGCGGGGTATAGGAGTGAGCAGTTCTTC.

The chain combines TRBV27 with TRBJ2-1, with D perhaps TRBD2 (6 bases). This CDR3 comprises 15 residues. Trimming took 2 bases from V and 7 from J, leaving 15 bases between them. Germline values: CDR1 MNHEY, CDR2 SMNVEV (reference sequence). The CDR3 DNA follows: TGTGCCAGCAGTTTAGCGGGGAACCGTGGTAATGAGCAGTTCTTC. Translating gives CASSLAGNRGNEQFF.

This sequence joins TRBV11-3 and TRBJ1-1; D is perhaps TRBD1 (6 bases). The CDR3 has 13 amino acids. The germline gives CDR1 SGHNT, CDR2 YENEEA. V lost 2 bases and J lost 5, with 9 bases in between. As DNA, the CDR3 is TGTGCCAGCAGCTTATCCCAGGGGACTGAAGCTTTCTTT. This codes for CASSLSQGTEAFF.

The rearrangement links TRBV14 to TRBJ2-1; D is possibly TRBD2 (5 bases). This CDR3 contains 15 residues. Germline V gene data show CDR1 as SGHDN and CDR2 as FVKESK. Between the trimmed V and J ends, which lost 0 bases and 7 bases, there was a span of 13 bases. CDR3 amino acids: CASSQDRGGDNEQFF. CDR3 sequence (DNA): TGTGCCAGCAGCCAAGACCGCGGAGGTGATAATGAGCAGTTCTTC.

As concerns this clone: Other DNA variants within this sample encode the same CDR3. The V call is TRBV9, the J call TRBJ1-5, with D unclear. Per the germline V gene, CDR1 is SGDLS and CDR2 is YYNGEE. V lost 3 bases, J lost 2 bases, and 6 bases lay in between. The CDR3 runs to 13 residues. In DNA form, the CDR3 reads TGTGCCAGCAGCGACAGAGGCAATCAGCCCCAGCATTTT. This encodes CASSDRGNQPQHF.

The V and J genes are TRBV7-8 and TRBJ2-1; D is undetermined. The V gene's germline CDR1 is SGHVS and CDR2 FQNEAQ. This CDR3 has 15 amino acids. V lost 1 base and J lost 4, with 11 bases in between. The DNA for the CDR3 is TGTGCCAGCAGCTTAGGGCCAGAATTATACAATGAGCAGTTCTTC. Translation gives CASSLGPELYNEQFF. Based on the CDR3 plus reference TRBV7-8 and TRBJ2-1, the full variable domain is GAGVSQSPRYKVAKRGQDVALRCDPISGHVSLFWYQQALGQGPEFLTYFQNEAQLDKSGLPSDRFFAERPEGSVSTLKIQRTQQEDSAVYLCASSLGPELYNEQFFGPGTRLTVL.